This T cell receptor (beta chain) was sequenced for a study of brain T cells in children with intractable seizures. This CDR3 is built from 13 residues. With 0 bases clipped from V and 8 bases from J, the junction kept 3 bases outside the gene matches. The sequenced cases were selected for having the highest brain T cell transcript signatures. Patients received at least one anti-epileptic drug before surgery. Findings and limits, study-wide: Absence of clones before surgery may stem from lower sequencing depth. Patients' HCMV serostatus was unknown; virus specificity rests on CDR3 similarity alone.

Here immunoSEQ multiplex PCR was the method, and the copy in TCRdb shows in-frame clones only, minus some. The sample records fewer than 85,000 clones, roughly 91% being singletons. Concerning this clone itself: Its antigen is not known.

This TCR was recovered from a boy less than two years old with tuberous sclerosis and intractable seizures. The rearrangement links TRBV12-3 or TRBV12-4 to TRBJ1-2, with 7 bases fitting TRBD1. The specimen comprised peripheral blood, sampled at surgery. The CDR3 coding sequence is TGTGCCAGCAGTTTAGCTACAGGGGCCGGCTACACCTTC. Translation gives CASSLATGAGYTF.